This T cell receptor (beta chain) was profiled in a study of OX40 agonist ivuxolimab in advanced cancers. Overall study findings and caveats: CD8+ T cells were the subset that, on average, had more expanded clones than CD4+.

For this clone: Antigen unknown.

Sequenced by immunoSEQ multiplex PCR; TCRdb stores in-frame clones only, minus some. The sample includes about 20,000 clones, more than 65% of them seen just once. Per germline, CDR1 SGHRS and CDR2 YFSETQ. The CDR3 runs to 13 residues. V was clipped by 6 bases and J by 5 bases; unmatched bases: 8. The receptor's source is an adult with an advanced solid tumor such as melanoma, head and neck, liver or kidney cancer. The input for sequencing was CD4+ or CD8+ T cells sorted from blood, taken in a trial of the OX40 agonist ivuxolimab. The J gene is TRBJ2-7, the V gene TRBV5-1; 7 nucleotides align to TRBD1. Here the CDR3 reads CASTARGPNEQYF. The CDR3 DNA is TGCGCCAGCACCGCGAGGGGGCCAAACGAGCAGTACTTC.